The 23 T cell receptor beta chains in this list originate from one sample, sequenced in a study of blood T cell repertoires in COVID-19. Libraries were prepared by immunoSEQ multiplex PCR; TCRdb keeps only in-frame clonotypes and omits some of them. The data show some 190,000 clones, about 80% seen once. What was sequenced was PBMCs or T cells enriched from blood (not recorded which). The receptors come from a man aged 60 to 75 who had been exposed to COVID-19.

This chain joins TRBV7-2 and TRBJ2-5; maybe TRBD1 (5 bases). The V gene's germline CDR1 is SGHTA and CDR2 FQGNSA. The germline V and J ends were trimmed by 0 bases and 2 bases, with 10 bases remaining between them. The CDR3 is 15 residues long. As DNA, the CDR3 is TGTGCCAGCAGCTTAGCGCCGGCAGGGCAAGAGACCCAGTACTTC. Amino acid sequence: CASSLAPAGQETQYF.

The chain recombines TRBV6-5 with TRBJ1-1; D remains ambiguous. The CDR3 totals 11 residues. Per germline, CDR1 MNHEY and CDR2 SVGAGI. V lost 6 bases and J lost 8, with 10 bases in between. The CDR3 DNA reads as TGTGCCAGCAGCTCCCCCGGGGAAGCTTTCTTT. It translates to CASSSPGEAFF.

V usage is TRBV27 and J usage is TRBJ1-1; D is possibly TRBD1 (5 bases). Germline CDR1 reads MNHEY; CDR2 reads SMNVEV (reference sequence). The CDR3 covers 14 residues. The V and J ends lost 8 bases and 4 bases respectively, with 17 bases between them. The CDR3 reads CASRMWGSGTEAFF. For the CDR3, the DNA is TGTGCCAGCCGGATGTGGGGCTCGGGCACTGAAGCTTTCTTT.

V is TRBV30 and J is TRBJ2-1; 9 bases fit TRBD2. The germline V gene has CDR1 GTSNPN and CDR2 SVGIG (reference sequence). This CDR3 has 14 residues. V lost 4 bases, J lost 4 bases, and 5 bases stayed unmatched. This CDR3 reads CAWIAAGGYNEQFF. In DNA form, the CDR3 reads TGTGCCTGGATAGCGGCGGGGGGGTACAATGAGCAGTTCTTC.

CDR3 sequence: CASRGGRNEKLFF. CDR3 nucleotides: TGCGCCAGCAGGGGAGGACGGAATGAAAAACTGTTTTTT. V is TRBV10-1 and J is TRBJ1-4; D gene unclear. Germline CDR1 is WNHNN and CDR2 is SYGVQD (reference sequence). V was trimmed by 6 bases and J by 5 bases, leaving 10 bases between them. The CDR3 extends over 13 amino acids.

The CDR3 spells CASSPSGLASYEQYF. In DNA, the CDR3 is TGTGCCAGCAGCCCCTCCGGGCTAGCGTCCTACGAGCAGTACTTC. This chain connects TRBV7-9 to TRBJ2-7, with a weak D call TRBD2 (6 bases). The CDR3 loop spans 15 amino acids. Trimming pared 5 bases from V and 1 base from J, leaving 15 bases between. In germline, CDR1 is SEHNR, CDR2 FQNEAQ (reference sequence).

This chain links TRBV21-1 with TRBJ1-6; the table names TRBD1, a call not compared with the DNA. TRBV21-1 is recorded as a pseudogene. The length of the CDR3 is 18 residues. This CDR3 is CASSKEGGDRGWNSPLHF. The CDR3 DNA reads TGTGCCAGCAGCAAAGAAGGGGGGGACAGGGGATGGAATTCACCCCTCCACTTT.

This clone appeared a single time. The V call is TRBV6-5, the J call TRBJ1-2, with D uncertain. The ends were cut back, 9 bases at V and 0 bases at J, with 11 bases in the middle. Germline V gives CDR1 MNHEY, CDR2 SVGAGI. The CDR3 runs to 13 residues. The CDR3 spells CASRAGANYGYTF. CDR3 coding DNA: TGTGCCAGTCGGGCCGGGGCTAACTATGGCTACACCTTC.

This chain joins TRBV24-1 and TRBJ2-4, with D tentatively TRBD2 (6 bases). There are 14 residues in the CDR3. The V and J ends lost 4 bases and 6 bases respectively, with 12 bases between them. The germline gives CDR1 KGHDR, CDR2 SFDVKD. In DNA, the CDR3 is TGTGCCACCAGTGAGGGCCTGGGACTAAACATTCAGTACTTC. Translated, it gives CATSEGLGLNIQYF.

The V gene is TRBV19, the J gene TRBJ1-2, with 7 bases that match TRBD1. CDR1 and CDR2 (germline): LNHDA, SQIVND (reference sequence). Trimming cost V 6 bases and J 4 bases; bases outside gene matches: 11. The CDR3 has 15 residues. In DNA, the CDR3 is TGTGCCAGTAGACAAAGGACAGGAGGGGTCTATGGCTACACCTTC. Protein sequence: CASRQRTGGVYGYTF.

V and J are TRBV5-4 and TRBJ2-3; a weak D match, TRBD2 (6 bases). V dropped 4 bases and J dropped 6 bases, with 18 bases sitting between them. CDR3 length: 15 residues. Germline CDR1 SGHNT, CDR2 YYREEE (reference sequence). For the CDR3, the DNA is TGTGCCAGCAGCCTAAGCGTGGGGGGATCGGATACGCAGTATTTT. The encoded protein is CASSLSVGGSDTQYF. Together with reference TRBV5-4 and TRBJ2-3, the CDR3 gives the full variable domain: ETGVTQSPTHLIKTRGQQVTLRCSSQSGHNTVSWYQQALGQGPQFIFQYYREEENGRGNFPPRFSGLQFPNYSSELNVNALELDDSALYLCASSLSVGGSDTQYFGPGTRLTVL.

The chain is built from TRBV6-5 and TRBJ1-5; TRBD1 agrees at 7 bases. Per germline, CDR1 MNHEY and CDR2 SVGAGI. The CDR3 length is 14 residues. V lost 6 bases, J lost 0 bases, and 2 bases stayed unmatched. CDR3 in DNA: TGTGCCAGCAGGGGACAGTATAGCAATCAGCCCCAGCATTTT. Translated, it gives CASRGQYSNQPQHF.

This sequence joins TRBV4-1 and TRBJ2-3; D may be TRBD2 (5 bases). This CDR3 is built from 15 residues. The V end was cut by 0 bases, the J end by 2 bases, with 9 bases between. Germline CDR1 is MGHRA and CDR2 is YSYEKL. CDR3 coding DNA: TGCGCCAGCAGCCAAGAAGCGGCCCACACAGATACGCAGTATTTT. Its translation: CASSQEAAHTDTQYF.

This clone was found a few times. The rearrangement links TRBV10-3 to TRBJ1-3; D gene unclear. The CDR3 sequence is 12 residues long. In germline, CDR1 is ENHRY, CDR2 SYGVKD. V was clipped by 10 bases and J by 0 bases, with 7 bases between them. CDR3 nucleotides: TGTGCCACCCTAAACTCTGGAAACACCATATATTTT. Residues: CATLNSGNTIYF.

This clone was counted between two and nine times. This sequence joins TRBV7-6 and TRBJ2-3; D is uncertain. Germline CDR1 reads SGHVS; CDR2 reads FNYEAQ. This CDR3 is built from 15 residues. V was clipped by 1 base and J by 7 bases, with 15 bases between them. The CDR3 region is CASSLGRSRANTQYF. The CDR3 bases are TGTGCCAGCAGCTTAGGGCGGTCTAGAGCAAATACGCAGTATTTT.

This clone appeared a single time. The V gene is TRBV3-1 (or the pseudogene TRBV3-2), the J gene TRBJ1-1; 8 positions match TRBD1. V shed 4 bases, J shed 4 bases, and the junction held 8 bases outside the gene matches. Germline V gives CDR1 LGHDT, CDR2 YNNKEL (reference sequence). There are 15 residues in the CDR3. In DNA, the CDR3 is TGTGCCAGCAGCCCCACACAGGGGGGAATCACTGAAGCTTTCTTT. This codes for CASSPTQGGITEAFF.

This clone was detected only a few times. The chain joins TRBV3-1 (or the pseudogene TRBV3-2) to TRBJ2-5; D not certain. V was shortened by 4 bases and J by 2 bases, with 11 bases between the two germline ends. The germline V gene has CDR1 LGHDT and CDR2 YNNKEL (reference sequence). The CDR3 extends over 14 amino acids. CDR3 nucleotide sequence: TGTGCCAGCAGCCCCGACATTCTTCAAGAGACCCAGTACTTC. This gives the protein CASSPDILQETQYF.

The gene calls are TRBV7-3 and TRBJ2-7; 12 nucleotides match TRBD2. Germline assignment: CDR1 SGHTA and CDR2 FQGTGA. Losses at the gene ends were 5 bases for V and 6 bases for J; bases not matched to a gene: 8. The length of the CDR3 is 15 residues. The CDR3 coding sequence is TGTGCCAGCAGCCCGACCCCTAGCGGGAGGGGCGAGCAGTACTTC. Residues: CASSPTPSGRGEQYF.

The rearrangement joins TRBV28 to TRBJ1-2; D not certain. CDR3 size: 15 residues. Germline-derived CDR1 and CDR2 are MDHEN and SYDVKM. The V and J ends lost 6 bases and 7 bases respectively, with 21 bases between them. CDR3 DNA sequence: TGTGCCAGCAGACGAATCGGTTCGGACTCCGGTGGCTACACCTTC. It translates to CASRRIGSDSGGYTF.

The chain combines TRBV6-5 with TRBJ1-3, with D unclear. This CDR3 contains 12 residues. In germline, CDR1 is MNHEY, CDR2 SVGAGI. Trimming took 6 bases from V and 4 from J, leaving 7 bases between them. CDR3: CASRSGGNTIYF. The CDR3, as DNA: TGTGCCAGCAGATCCGGGGGAAACACCATATATTTT.

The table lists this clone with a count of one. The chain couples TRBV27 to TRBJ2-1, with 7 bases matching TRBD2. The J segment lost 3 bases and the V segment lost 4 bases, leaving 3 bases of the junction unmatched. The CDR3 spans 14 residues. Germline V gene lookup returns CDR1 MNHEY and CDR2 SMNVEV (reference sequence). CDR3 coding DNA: TGTGCCAGCAGTTCCGGACTAGACTACAATGAGCAGTTCTTC. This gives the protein CASSSGLDYNEQFF.

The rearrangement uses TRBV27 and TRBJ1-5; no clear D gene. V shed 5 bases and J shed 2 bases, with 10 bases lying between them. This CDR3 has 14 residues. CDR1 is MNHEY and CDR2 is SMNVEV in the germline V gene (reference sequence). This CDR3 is CASSPGWGNQPQHF. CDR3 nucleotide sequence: TGTGCCAGCAGTCCCGGGTGGGGCAATCAGCCCCAGCATTTT.

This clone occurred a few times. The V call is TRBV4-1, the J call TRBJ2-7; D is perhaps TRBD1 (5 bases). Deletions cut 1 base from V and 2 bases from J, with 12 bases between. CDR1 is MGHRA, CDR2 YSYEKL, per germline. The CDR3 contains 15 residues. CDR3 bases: TGCGCCAGCAGCCAAGGGACAACCAATGCCTACGAGCAGTACTTC. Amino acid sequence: CASSQGTTNAYEQYF.